These 17 T cell receptor beta chains were all obtained from the same sample, sequenced in a study of shared clonotypes between healthy human individuals. CD45RO negativity and positive selection for CCR7 defined naive CD8 cells, a population that excluded terminally differentiated effector memory CD45RA+ cells. Repertoires were generated with immunoSEQ multiplex PCR, while TCRdb's copy carries only in-frame clones and drops some. Here the sample spans 560,000 or so clones, roughly 96% being singletons. The sequenced material came from naive CD8+ T cells sorted from blood. Receptors were obtained from a woman aged 25 to 39 in good health.

The chain has TRBV7-9 and TRBJ2-5, with D possibly matching TRBD1 (7 bases). Trimming pared 0 bases from V and 3 bases from J, leaving 11 bases between. This CDR3 is 15 amino acids long. The germline V gene has CDR1 SEHNR and CDR2 FQNEAQ (reference sequence). CDR3 sequence reads: CASSLAQGGKETQYF. The DNA of the CDR3 is TGTGCCAGCAGCTTAGCGCAGGGGGGAAAAGAGACCCAGTACTTC.

The table lists this clone with a few counts. This specimen includes other DNA sequences encoding the same CDR3. The rearrangement joins TRBV5-4 to TRBJ2-3; D is undetermined. From germline, CDR1 is SGHNT and CDR2 YYREEE (reference sequence). This CDR3 is 11 amino acids long. V was trimmed by 3 bases and J by 2 bases, leaving 1 base between them. This chain's CDR3 is CASSSTDTQYF. For the CDR3, the DNA is TGTGCCAGCAGCTCCACAGATACGCAGTATTTT. Full variable domain (remainder filled in from reference TRBV5-4 and TRBJ2-3): ETGVTQSPTHLIKTRGQQVTLRCSSQSGHNTVSWYQQALGQGPQFIFQYYREEENGRGNFPPRFSGLQFPNYSSELNVNALELDDSALYLCASSSTDTQYFGPGTRLTVL.

The V gene is TRBV4-1, the J gene TRBJ1-5; no definite D call. Germline V gene lookup returns CDR1 MGHRA and CDR2 YSYEKL. The ends were cut back, 0 bases at V and 1 base at J, with 16 bases in the middle. The CDR3 sequence is 18 residues long. CDR3 protein: CASSQDPNLEGSNQPQHF. CDR3 bases: TGCGCCAGCAGCCAAGACCCCAACTTAGAGGGAAGCAATCAGCCCCAGCATTTT.

V is TRBV6-1 and J is TRBJ2-3; TRBD2 is a possible D gene (6 bases). This CDR3 is 15 amino acids long. The V gene's germline CDR1 is MNHNS and CDR2 SASEGT. Between the trimmed V and J ends, which lost 4 bases and 0 bases, there was a span of 11 bases. In DNA, the CDR3 is TGTGCCAGCAGTGGTCTAGCGCCTAGCACAGATACGCAGTATTTT. Amino acids: CASSGLAPSTDTQYF.

This chain uses TRBV10-1 with TRBJ2-7, with TRBD1 matching 11 bases. Germline values: CDR1 WNHNN, CDR2 SYGVQD (reference sequence). With V trimmed by 8 bases and J by 6 bases, 6 bases remained unmatched. This CDR3 is 13 amino acids long. The CDR3 nucleotides are TGCGCCAGCCCCCCGGGACAGGGGGGCGAGCAGTACTTC. This gives the protein CASPPGQGGEQYF.

Notes on this clone: This sample includes further DNA sequences coding for the same CDR3. This rearrangement joins TRBV7-9 to TRBJ1-5; D remains ambiguous. The CDR3 contains 13 residues. The V gene lost 0 bases and the J gene lost 4 bases, with 4 bases spanning the gap. Germline CDR1 and CDR2: SEHNR and FQNEAQ (reference sequence). Written as DNA, the CDR3 is TGTGCCAGCAGCTTAGCTCGGAATCAGCCCCAGCATTTT. It codes for CASSLARNQPQHF.

J is TRBJ1-5 and V is TRBV9, with D unresolved. The germline V gene has CDR1 SGDLS and CDR2 YYNGEE. The CDR3 consists of 13 residues. V was cut by 8 bases and J by 4 bases, with 13 bases left in between. The CDR3 is CARASGSNQPQHF. The CDR3 nucleotides are TGTGCCAGGGCATCGGGGTCGAATCAGCCCCAGCATTTT.

The J gene is TRBJ2-2, the V gene TRBV30; maybe TRBD2 (6 bases). Trimming pared 0 bases from V and 6 bases from J, leaving 23 bases between. Germline CDR1 is GTSNPN and CDR2 is SVGIG (reference sequence). The CDR3 spans 18 residues. The CDR3 sequence is CAWSVDGLAAAVPGELFF. DNA of the CDR3: TGTGCCTGGAGTGTAGACGGGTTAGCGGCCGCGGTCCCCGGGGAGCTGTTTTTT.

On this clone itself: Additional DNA sequences in this sample encode the identical CDR3. This chain connects TRBV14 to TRBJ2-3; D gene unclear. Germline CDR1 SGHDN, CDR2 FVKESK. V was pared by 4 bases and J by 5 bases, with 4 bases between. CDR3 size: 11 residues. The CDR3 protein is CASSPGDTQYF. CDR3 nucleotides: TGTGCCAGCAGCCCGGGAGATACGCAGTATTTT.

This chain joins TRBV28 and TRBJ2-1; maybe TRBD2 (6 bases). V gave up 6 bases and J gave up 1 base, with 10 bases separating them. Germline V lookup: CDR1 MDHEN, CDR2 SYDVKM. The CDR3 runs to 14 residues. CDR3 bases: TGTGCCAGCAGGCGGGACGGGTCCTACAATGAGCAGTTCTTC. Translated: CASRRDGSYNEQFF.

The rearrangement uses TRBV7-6 and TRBJ2-1; TRBD2 matches at 8 bases. CDR3 length equals 15 residues. Trimming took 4 bases from V and 5 from J; bases not matched to a gene: 7. Germline values: CDR1 SGHVS, CDR2 FNYEAQ. CDR3 sequence reads: CASSSGPGGDNEQFF. The DNA of the CDR3 is TGTGCCAGCAGCTCCGGACCGGGGGGGGACAATGAGCAGTTCTTC. Supplemented by reference TRBV7-6 and TRBJ2-1, the full variable domain reads GAGVSQSPRYKVTKRGQDVALRCDPISGHVSLYWYRQALGQGPEFLTYFNYEAQQDKSGLPNDRFSAERPEGSISTLTIQRTEQRDSAMYRCASSSGPGGDNEQFFGPGTRLTVL.

The CDR3 here is CASSLDSGAFVYGYTF. CDR3 nucleotides: TGTGCCAGCAGCTTAGATTCGGGGGCGTTTGTCTATGGCTACACCTTC. The V call is TRBV7-9, the J call TRBJ1-2, with D maybe TRBD1 (6 bases). Trimming pared 1 base from V and 4 bases from J, leaving 16 bases between. The CDR3 spans 16 residues. The germline V gene encodes CDR1 SEHNR and CDR2 FQNEAQ (reference sequence).

The rearrangement uses TRBV4-1 and TRBJ2-3; perhaps TRBD2 as D (6 bases). Germline values: CDR1 MGHRA, CDR2 YSYEKL. Trimming shortened V by 0 bases and J by 3 bases, and 10 bases separated the two germline ends. The CDR3 has 15 residues. The CDR3 is CASSQDLGGTDTQYF. For the CDR3, the DNA is TGCGCCAGCAGCCAAGATCTTGGGGGGACAGATACGCAGTATTTT.

The chain couples TRBV7-6 to TRBJ2-1, with D possibly TRBD2 on 6 matching bases. Deletions cut 0 bases from V and 2 bases from J, with 20 bases between. CDR3 length: 19 residues. In germline, CDR1 is SGHVS, CDR2 FNYEAQ. CDR3 in amino acids: CASSLASRSGQGTYNEQFF. DNA of the CDR3: TGTGCCAGCAGCTTAGCGAGCAGGAGCGGGCAAGGAACCTACAATGAGCAGTTCTTC.

CDR3: CASSDGGGLEKLFF. In DNA, the CDR3 is TGTGCCAGCAGCGATGGCGGGGGGCTCGAAAAACTGTTTTTT. J is TRBJ1-4 and V is TRBV27, with D possibly matching TRBD1 (6 bases). Germline values: CDR1 MNHEY, CDR2 SMNVEV (reference sequence). Trimming took off 6 bases at V and 8 bases at J, with 16 bases between the two ends. This CDR3 is 14 amino acids long.

The chain recombines TRBV6-5 with TRBJ1-2, with a tentative D call TRBD1 (6 bases). The CDR3 runs 11 residues. The germline gives CDR1 MNHEY, CDR2 SVGAGI. Deletions cut 6 bases from V and 8 bases from J, with 10 bases between. CDR3: CASRNRDGYTF. Here the CDR3 DNA reads TGTGCCAGCAGAAACAGGGACGGCTACACCTTC.

The J gene is TRBJ1-4, the V gene TRBV6-5; D unresolved. From germline, CDR1 is MNHEY and CDR2 SVGAGI. The V gene lost 4 bases and the J gene lost 6 bases, with 18 bases spanning the gap. The CDR3 contains 16 residues. The CDR3 DNA reads as TGTGCCAGCAGTTCCCACCGAGATAGAAGATATGAAAAACTGTTTTTT. Its translation: CASSSHRDRRYEKLFF.